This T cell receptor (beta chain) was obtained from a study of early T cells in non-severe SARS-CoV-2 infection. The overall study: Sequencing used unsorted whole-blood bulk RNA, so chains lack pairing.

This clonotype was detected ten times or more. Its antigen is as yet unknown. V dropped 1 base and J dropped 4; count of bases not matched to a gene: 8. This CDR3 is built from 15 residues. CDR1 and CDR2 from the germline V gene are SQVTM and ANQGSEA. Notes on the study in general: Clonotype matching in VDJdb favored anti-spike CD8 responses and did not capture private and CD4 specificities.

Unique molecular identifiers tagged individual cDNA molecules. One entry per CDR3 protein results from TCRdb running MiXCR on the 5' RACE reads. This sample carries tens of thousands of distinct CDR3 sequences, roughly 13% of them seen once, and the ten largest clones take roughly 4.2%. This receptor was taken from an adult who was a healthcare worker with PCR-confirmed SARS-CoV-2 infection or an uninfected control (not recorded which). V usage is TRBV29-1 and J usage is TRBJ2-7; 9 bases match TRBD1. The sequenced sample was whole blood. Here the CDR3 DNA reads TGCAGCGTTGAAGGGGGACAGGGCGAAGCTTACGAGCAGTACTTC. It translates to CSVEGGQGEAYEQYF.